Following are 24 T cell receptor beta chains from one sample sequenced in a study of beta chain features in type 1 diabetes. Since all of the isolated RNA was reverse transcribed, expressed TCRB transcripts were what got sequenced. Only in-frame clones appear in the TCRdb table, and some are missing; sequencing was by immunoSEQ multiplex PCR. The sample holds hundreds of thousands of clones, about 15% seen once. Material for sequencing was central memory CD4+ T cells from blood. Receptors were obtained from a man younger than 40 in good health.

The chain is built from TRBV11-1 and TRBJ2-1; D is unclear. The CDR3 runs to 12 residues. V dropped 5 bases and J dropped 8 bases, with 10 bases sitting between them. Germline assignment: CDR1 SGHAT and CDR2 FQDESV (reference sequence). The CDR3 sequence: CASSTQGDEQFF. The CDR3 DNA reads TGTGCCAGCAGCACCCAAGGAGATGAGCAGTTCTTC.

This clone turned up a few times. Distinct nucleotide sequences in the sample also encode this CDR3. The V and J genes are TRBV7-9 and TRBJ1-6, with D uncertain. This CDR3 region has 12 residues. From germline, CDR1 is SEHNR and CDR2 FQNEAQ (reference sequence). Trimming took 1 base from V and 9 from J, leaving 4 bases between them. CDR3 DNA: TGTGCCAGCAGCTTAGAGGCTTCACCCCTCCACTTT. Amino acid sequence: CASSLEASPLHF.

This rearrangement joins TRBV7-2 to TRBJ2-3; possibly TRBD2 for D (6 bases). CDR3 length equals 15 residues. V was shortened by 3 bases and J by 0 bases, with 10 bases between the two germline ends. Per germline, CDR1 SGHTA and CDR2 FQGNSA. CDR3 protein: CASSFTGTSTDTQYF. CDR3 DNA: TGTGCCAGCAGCTTTACCGGGACTAGCACAGATACGCAGTATTTT.

This clone was counted at least ten times. The V gene is TRBV4-3, the J gene TRBJ2-1; a weak D match, TRBD2 (7 bases). The V end lost 4 bases, the J end lost 7 bases, and 14 bases lay between the germline ends. Germline V lookup: CDR1 LGHNA, CDR2 YSLEER. The CDR3 covers 14 residues. CDR3 sequence reads: CASSLHGGRNEQFF. The CDR3 nucleotides read TGCGCCAGCAGCCTACACGGGGGGCGGAATGAGCAGTTCTTC.

The chain is built from TRBV6-5 and TRBJ1-1; D gene ambiguous. The CDR3 has 13 residues. Per the germline V gene, CDR1 is MNHEY and CDR2 is SVGAGI. Trimming pared 2 bases from V and 4 bases from J, leaving 8 bases between. This CDR3 is CASSYERATEAFF. The CDR3 bases are TGTGCCAGCAGTTACGAACGGGCCACTGAAGCTTTCTTT.

The rearrangement uses TRBV7-9 and TRBJ1-2; D uncertain. V dropped 3 bases and J dropped 2 bases, with 7 bases sitting between them. This CDR3 contains 13 residues. Looked up from germline, CDR1 is SEHNR and CDR2 is FQNEAQ (reference sequence). The CDR3 DNA reads as TGTGCCAGCAGCTTCCAAGAGAACTATGGCTACACCTTC. Amino acid sequence: CASSFQENYGYTF.

This clone was recorded a few times. The chain couples TRBV5-1 to TRBJ1-6; TRBD1 aligns across 11 bases. CDR3 length: 20 amino acids. From germline, CDR1 is SGHRS and CDR2 YFSETQ. V gave up 0 bases and J gave up 7 bases; unmatched junction bases: 15. The CDR3 sequence is CASSLEFVTPGQGGNSPLHF. The CDR3 region has the DNA TGCGCCAGCAGCTTGGAATTCGTTACCCCGGGACAGGGGGGAAATTCACCCCTCCACTTT.

This chain connects TRBV7-3 to TRBJ2-2, with 13 bases that match TRBD2. Germline V CDR1 and CDR2: SGHTA, FQGTGA. The V and J ends lost 5 bases and 5 bases, in that order; junction bases with no gene match: 8. There are 17 residues in the CDR3. CDR3 loop: CASSPGLAGVGTGELFF. DNA for the CDR3: TGTGCCAGCAGCCCCGGACTAGCGGGAGTCGGAACCGGGGAGCTGTTTTTT.

This chain connects TRBV7-7 to TRBJ2-3; TRBD2 is a possible D gene (5 bases). V was pared by 5 bases and J by 2 bases, with 23 bases between. Germline values: CDR1 SSHAT, CDR2 FNYEAQ (reference sequence). This CDR3 has 18 amino acids. CDR3 nucleotide sequence: TGTGCCAGCAGCGTAGGTCTCCGCTACGGGGATAACACAGATACGCAGTATTTT. The encoded protein is CASSVGLRYGDNTDTQYF.

This clone was seen only a few times. The CDR3 reads CASSQVGGAITDTQYF. CDR3 sequence (DNA): TGCGCCAGCAGCCAAGTGGGGGGCGCGATAACAGATACGCAGTATTTT. V gene TRBV4-3 combines with J gene TRBJ2-3; D is possibly TRBD1 or TRBD2 (6 bases each). Germline V gene sequence: CDR1 LGHNA, CDR2 YSLEER. V lost 1 base and J 3 bases, leaving 14 bases between the germline ends. CDR3 size: 16 residues.

This rearrangement joins TRBV7-2 to TRBJ2-7; D might be TRBD1 or TRBD2, each matching 5 bases. CDR1 and CDR2 (germline): SGHTA, FQGNSA. The CDR3 runs to 13 residues. V was clipped by 9 bases and J by 3 bases, with 15 bases between them. This chain's CDR3 is CASSVPGNYEQYF. The DNA of the CDR3 is TGTGCCAGTAGCGTTCCAGGGAACTACGAGCAGTACTTC.

In this sample, this clone turned up a few times. The rearrangement links TRBV7-9 to TRBJ1-5; no reliable D call. The CDR3 length is 14 residues. With 5 bases removed from V and 2 bases from J, the gap between germline ends came to 10 bases. Germline V CDR1 and CDR2: SEHNR, FQNEAQ (reference sequence). The CDR3 loop is CASSVGEGNQPQHF. CDR3 DNA sequence: TGTGCCAGCAGCGTAGGTGAGGGCAATCAGCCCCAGCATTTT. Complete variable domain (other parts from reference TRBV7-9 and TRBJ1-5): DTGVSQNPRHKITKRGQNVTFRCDPISEHNRLYWYRQTLGQGPEFLTYFQNEAQLEKSRLLSDRFSAERPKGSFSTLEIQRTEQGDSAMYLCASSVGEGNQPQHFGDGTRLSIL.

This clone was seen a handful of times. This rearrangement joins TRBV2 to TRBJ2-3; D not certain. The CDR3 covers 12 residues. The V end lost 6 bases, the J end lost 4 bases, and 8 bases lay between the germline ends. Germline V lookup: CDR1 SNHLY, CDR2 FYNNEI. The CDR3 sequence is CASSAPPDTQYF. The CDR3 bases are TGTGCCAGCAGCGCGCCGCCAGATACGCAGTATTTT.

Notes on this clone: Just one base apart from a much larger clone, this may be a read error. J is TRBJ2-1 and V is TRBV2; 10 bases agree with TRBD2. The germline V gene encodes CDR1 SNHLY and CDR2 FYNNEI. CDR3 length equals 15 residues. V shed 6 bases and J 0 bases; nucleotides not matched to a gene: 2. The CDR3 reads CASRASGSSYNEQFF. CDR3 DNA sequence: TGTGCCAGCAGAGCTAGCGGGAGCTCCTACAATGAGCAGTTCTTC.

J is TRBJ2-1 and V is TRBV6-1; D gene ambiguous. This CDR3 spans 12 amino acids. Trimming took off 7 bases at V and 2 bases at J, with 6 bases between the two ends. Germline CDR1 is MNHNS and CDR2 is SASEGT. This CDR3 reads CASNGAYNEQFF. The CDR3 DNA is TGTGCCAGCAATGGTGCCTACAATGAGCAGTTCTTC.

This clone was counted a few times. The chain has TRBV2 and TRBJ1-2; D unresolved. The CDR3 is 14 amino acids. Per the germline V gene, CDR1 is SNHLY and CDR2 is FYNNEI. V was cut by 0 bases and J by 7 bases, with 12 bases left in between. The CDR3 DNA follows: TGTGCCAGCAGTGAAGCCCGGACCTTGGGTGGCTACACCTTC. Its translation: CASSEARTLGGYTF.

The chain is built from TRBV5-6 and TRBJ2-4; D not certain. This CDR3 is built from 16 residues. The V and J ends lost 4 bases and 0 bases respectively, with 14 bases between them. Germline V gene lookup returns CDR1 SGHDT and CDR2 YYEEEE. The CDR3 region is CASSPRATGAKNIQYF. The CDR3 DNA reads as TGTGCCAGCAGCCCTCGGGCCACGGGAGCCAAAAACATTCAGTACTTC. Combining the CDR3 with reference TRBV5-6 and TRBJ2-4 gives the whole variable domain DAGVTQSPTHLIKTRGQQVTLRCSPKSGHDTVSWYQQALGQGPQFIFQYYEEEERQRGNFPDRFSGHQFPNYSSELNVNALLLGDSALYLCASSPRATGAKNIQYFGAGTRLSVL.

This clone was counted only a few times. CDR3 DNA sequence: TGTGCCAGCAGCTTAGCGGGGTTTTTGGCGACAGATACGCAGTATTTT. Translating gives CASSLAGFLATDTQYF. The chain employs TRBV7-2 and TRBJ2-3; D unclear. V lost 0 bases, J lost 3 bases, and 13 bases lay in between. The CDR3 sequence is 16 residues long. The germline CDR1 and CDR2 sequences are SGHTA and FQGNSA.

This clone came up a few times. The rearrangement uses TRBV18 and TRBJ2-5, with 15 positions matching TRBD2. Germline V gene lookup returns CDR1 KGHSH and CDR2 LQKENI. The CDR3 spans 17 residues. V dropped 5 bases and J dropped 5; count of bases not matched to a gene: 9. CDR3 region: CASSAGTSGGNLETQYF. The CDR3 region has the DNA TGTGCCAGCTCAGCCGGGACTAGCGGGGGGAATTTGGAGACCCAGTACTTC.

The CDR3: CASRVDEKLFF. CDR3 in DNA: TGTGCCAGCAGGGTCGATGAAAAACTGTTTTTT. The chain joins TRBV28 to TRBJ1-4, with D unclear. CDR3 length: 11 amino acids. The V gene's germline CDR1 is MDHEN and CDR2 SYDVKM. The V end lost 6 bases, the J end lost 6 bases, and 5 bases lay between the germline ends.

The V call is TRBV10-3, the J call TRBJ2-7; perhaps TRBD2 as D (6 bases). The CDR3 has 12 residues. Germline V gives CDR1 ENHRY, CDR2 SYGVKD. Trimming took 10 bases from V and 2 from J, leaving 12 bases between them. The CDR3 DNA sequence: TGTGCCAGCAGGACGGGAGCCTACGAGCAGTACTTC. Translating it yields CASRTGAYEQYF.

The chain couples TRBV7-2 to TRBJ2-2, with TRBD2 matching 7 bases. Trimming removed 1 base from V and 5 bases from J; junction bases left unmatched: 1. The germline V gene encodes CDR1 SGHTA and CDR2 FQGNSA. CDR3 length equals 14 residues. CDR3: CASSLGTRTGELFF. The CDR3 DNA reads TGTGCCAGCAGCTTAGGGACTAGGACCGGGGAGCTGTTTTTT. The variable domain in full, completed from reference TRBV7-2 and TRBJ2-2, reads GAGVSQSPSNKVTEKGKDVELRCDPISGHTALYWYRQSLGQGLEFLIYFQGNSAPDKSGLPSDRFSAERTGGSVSTLTIQRTQQEDSAVYLCASSLGTRTGELFFGEGSRLTVL.

This clone occurred a few times. V and J are TRBV11-2 and TRBJ2-5; TRBD1 agrees at 8 bases. The trim removed 3 bases at V and 4 bases at J, leaving 7 bases unmatched. This CDR3 is built from 15 residues. Germline V gene sequence: CDR1 SGHAT, CDR2 FQNNGV. The CDR3 loop reads CASSFVTGGTETQYF. For the CDR3, the DNA is TGTGCCAGCAGCTTTGTTACAGGGGGTACAGAGACCCAGTACTTC.

The V call is TRBV4-1, the J call TRBJ1-6, with a possible D match to TRBD1 (6 bases). V was trimmed by 0 bases and J by 9 bases, leaving 12 bases between them. Germline CDR1 MGHRA, CDR2 YSYEKL. This CDR3 is built from 15 residues. The CDR3 here is CASSQDLRGGSPLHF. The CDR3 DNA reads as TGCGCCAGCAGCCAAGATCTCAGGGGAGGTTCACCCCTCCACTTT.